This T cell receptor (beta chain) was found in a study of regulatory T cells in long-lasting Graves disease (dated by TCRdb to the early 2020s). Some background on the complete study: Newly diagnosed Graves' disease patients had taken antithyroid drugs for less than 3 months. A total of around 35 samples underwent TCR sequencing: around 13 from persistent and about 20 from newly diagnosed Graves' disease patients. The study took place in China and was registered as a clinical trial. Persistent Graves' disease patients were compared with newly diagnosed Graves' disease patients by peripheral blood TCR sequencing and RNA sequencing. What the study reported, not specific to this receptor: More public clonotypes were shared among persistent patients (under 3,000) than among newly diagnosed patients (approximately 930). Because the primary lesion, thyroid tissue, could not be accessed, the study looked at peripheral blood alone. The authors acknowledged the small sample size as a limitation that may reduce accuracy. Sequencing and analysis were restricted to the TCR beta chain. Lower TCR Shannon entropy and fewer highly expanded clones were observed in persistent Graves' disease patients than in newly diagnosed patients, which suggested clonal expansion.

This clonotype was counted only a few times. Its antigen is not yet known. Per-base qualities were not stored, and no clone one base away is much larger. What the time point label conveys for this sample: newly diagnosed GD, antithyroid drugs for less than 3 months. For both TCR sequencing and RNA sequencing, RNA was extracted from PBMCs using TRIzol. Graves' disease was diagnosed according to American Thyroid Association guidelines. The patients came from an endocrinology department in Xi'an, China. Each patient gave about 8.1 milliliters of peripheral blood, collected in an EDTA anticoagulant tube. PBMCs were isolated by Ficoll Paque Plus density gradient separation without further T cell sorting. An Agilent 2100 Bioanalyzer and agarose gel were used to check RNA quality, while a NanoDrop 2000 measured RNA concentration. Library prep was done by multiplex PCR. TCRdb lists the instrument as Illumina HiSeq 4000. CDR3 regions were amplified by Arm-PCR with iRepertoire HTBI primers to construct TCR beta libraries. Before sequencing, the PCR products went through gel purification. Concerning the study's data processing: Across samples, around 58 TRBV and roughly 13 TRBJ segments were identified and used for gene usage analysis of CDR3 amino acid clonotypes. Filtered high-quality paired reads were merged into contigs using COPE and FqMerger. Contigs were aligned with BLAST to IMGT TRBV, TRBD and TRBJ reference genes, and CDR3 was defined per IMGT. Clonotypes above 0.1% frequency were classified as highly expanded clones. Repertoire diversity was measured by Shannon entropy, and V-J evenness by the Gini coefficient. A clonotype found in more than one individual was treated as public. TCRdb took the public reads, trimmed them with fastp at Q25, ran MiXCR for clone calling and kept in-frame beta chains. Records with the same CDR3 protein are collapsed into one entry carrying the most frequent genes and DNA. What appears here as the V and J calls and clone size reflects TCRdb's work, not the paper's. This sample holds over 400,000 distinct CDR3 sequences; less than 15% were observed only once. Of the sample, roughly a sixth falls within the top ten clones.

The sample was also reused in another study, on T cells in Graves' hyperthyroidism and ophthalmopathy. As the second publication notes: Graves' hyperthyroidism was defined as stable when no progression to ophthalmopathy occurred over 18 months of follow-up. Hyperthyroidism patients were newly diagnosed, had a disease duration of under 2 months, and were aged 18 to 65 years. The study excluded patients with uncontrolled infections, other autoimmune diseases, pregnancy or lactation. Diagnoses were based on clinical symptoms, serum thyroxine and TRAb, thyroid ultrasound and orbital computed tomography. For the first round of RT-PCR on the TCR CDR3, the HTBI primer set was used together with the Qiagen OneStep RT-PCR kit. Most expanded thyroid clonotypes (frequency above 0.001) were also found in blood, which suggests that blood repertoires may mirror thyroid immune responses. Ophthalmopathy was separated from stable hyperthyroidism by a 13 V-J signature model, with 87.88% sensitivity and roughly 81% specificity obtained in cross-validation and 80%/75% obtained in testing. In validation, progression to ophthalmopathy was predicted by the model with 70% to 71% sensitivity and 72.22% specificity, a median of 6.5 months before onset. TCR V-J signatures able to tell the groups apart were searched for in a discovery cohort of approximately 95 patients, of whom 43 had Graves' ophthalmopathy and some 60 had stable Graves' hyperthyroidism. Prospective prediction of ophthalmopathy was tested in an independent validation cohort of 18 to 20 hyperthyroidism patients and 17 patients who later progressed to ophthalmopathy. For training and testing, the 95 to 100 patients in the discovery cohort were randomly divided in a 7:3 ratio. In about 6 Graves' hyperthyroidism patients, the study also compared T-cell repertoires from thyroid tissue with T-cell repertoires from blood. After blood sampling, hyperthyroidism patients were treated with methimazole at a starting dose of 30 mg daily, and ophthalmopathy patients were treated with high-dose intravenous methylprednisolone. The libraries were constructed in a second round of multiplex PCR and then size-selected and purified. The libraries were sequenced on an Illumina HiSeq2000 using paired-end 100 bp reads. Raw data were processed with SOAPnuke, discarding reads with adapters, uncalled bases, mean Phred below 15, or no exact constant-primer or identifier match. High-quality paired reads were merged using COPE v1.2.5, and each unique nucleotide sequence was defined as a clonotype. MiTCR v1.1 was used to align the clonotypes against IMGT TRBV, TRBD and TRBJ reference segments. The analysis included only V-J combinations with a frequency above 0.0001, which together covered 99% to 99.2% of the repertoires. A TCS score was defined as the ratio between F50 (clonal expansion) and ExV (chaos), using BLOSUM62-based TCRdist between CDR3 peptides within each V-J. Welch's t-statistics and random forest reduced 500 to 650 V-J features to roughly 13, which were used in a naive Bayes classifier (R e1071). Sample size was not statistically predetermined, and blinding of investigators to group allocation was not performed. The paper describes TCR Vbeta CDR3 sequencing of 135 peripheral blood samples, made up of about 41 ophthalmopathy patients, approximately 76 hyperthyroidism patients and 17 progressor patients.

This receptor was taken from a woman between 45 and 65 years old with Graves disease. Donor details come from another sample of the same person, matched by shared clones. Sequencing used peripheral blood mononuclear cells (PBMCs), obtained at new diagnosis, from a patient treated with antithyroid drugs.

The CDR3 has the sequence CASSVPDRGSYNEQFF. The sequenced DNA is TGTGCCAGCAGTGTCCCGGACAGGGGTTCCTACAATGAGCAGTTCTTC. The receptor chain draws on TRBV6-1 and TRBJ2-1; 9 central nucleotides agree with TRBD1. CDR1 and CDR2 (MNHNS, SASEGT) derive from the germline V gene. Clipping removes 4 bases from V and 1 base from J, with 5 as the unmatched junction base count. Inclusive of the bounding cysteine and phenylalanine, the CDR3 is 16 residues long. CDR3 DNA is the only sequence kept; it has 48 bases, read in frame from the first base.